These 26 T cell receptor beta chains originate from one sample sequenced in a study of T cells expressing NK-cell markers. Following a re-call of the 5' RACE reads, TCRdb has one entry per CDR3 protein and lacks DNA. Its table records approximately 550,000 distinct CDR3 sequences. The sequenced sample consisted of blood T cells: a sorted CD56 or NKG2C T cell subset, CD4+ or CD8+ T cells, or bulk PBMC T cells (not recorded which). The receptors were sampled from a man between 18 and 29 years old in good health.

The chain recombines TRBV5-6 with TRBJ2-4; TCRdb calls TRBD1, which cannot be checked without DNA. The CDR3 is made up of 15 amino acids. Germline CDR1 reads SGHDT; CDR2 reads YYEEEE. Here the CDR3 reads CASSSGGVAKNIQYF.

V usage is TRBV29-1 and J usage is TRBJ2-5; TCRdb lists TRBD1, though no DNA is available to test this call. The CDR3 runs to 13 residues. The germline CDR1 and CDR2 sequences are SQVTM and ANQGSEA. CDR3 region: CSVRDTTGETQYF.

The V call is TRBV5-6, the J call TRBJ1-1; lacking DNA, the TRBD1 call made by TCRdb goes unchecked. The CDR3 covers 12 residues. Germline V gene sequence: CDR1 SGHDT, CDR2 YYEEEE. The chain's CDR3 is CASTSTGIEAFF.

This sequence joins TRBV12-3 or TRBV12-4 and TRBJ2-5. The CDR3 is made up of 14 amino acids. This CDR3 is CASSPHRTQETQYF.

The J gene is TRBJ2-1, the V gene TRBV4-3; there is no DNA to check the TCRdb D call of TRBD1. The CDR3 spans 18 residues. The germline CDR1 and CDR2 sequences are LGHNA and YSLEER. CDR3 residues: CASSQVVMGQGKGNEQFF.

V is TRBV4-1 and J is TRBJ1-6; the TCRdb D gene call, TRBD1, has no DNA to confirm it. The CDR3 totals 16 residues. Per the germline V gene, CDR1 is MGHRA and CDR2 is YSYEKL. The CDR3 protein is CASSQSGPGGFSPLHF.

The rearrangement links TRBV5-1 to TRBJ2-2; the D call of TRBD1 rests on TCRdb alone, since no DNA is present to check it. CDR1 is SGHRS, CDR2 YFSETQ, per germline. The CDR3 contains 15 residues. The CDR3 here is CASSLRQGNSGELFF.

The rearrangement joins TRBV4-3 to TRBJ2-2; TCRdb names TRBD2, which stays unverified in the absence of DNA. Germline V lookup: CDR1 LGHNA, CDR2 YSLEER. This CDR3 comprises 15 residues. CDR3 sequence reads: CASSGAGVDTGELFF.

CDR3: CASSLAASGYIPQETQYF. The rearrangement links TRBV6-2 or TRBV6-3 to TRBJ2-5; with no DNA, the TCRdb D assignment of TRBD2 cannot be verified. Germline V CDR1 and CDR2: MNHEY, SVGEGT. This CDR3 is 18 amino acids long.

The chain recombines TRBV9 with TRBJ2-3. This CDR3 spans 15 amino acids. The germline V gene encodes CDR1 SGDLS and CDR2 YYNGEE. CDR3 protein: CASSVASGDTDTQYF.

CDR3 sequence: CASGRLQGVDKTQYF. The chain employs TRBV7-6 and TRBJ2-5; checking the TCRdb D call of TRBD1 is not possible without DNA. There are 15 residues in the CDR3. Per germline, CDR1 SGHVS and CDR2 FNYEAQ. The full variable domain, with the rest looked up from reference TRBV7-6 and TRBJ2-5, is GAGVSQSPRYKVTKRGQDVALRCDPISGHVSLYWYRQALGQGPEFLTYFNYEAQQDKSGLPNDRFSAERPEGSISTLTIQRTEQRDSAMYRCASGRLQGVDKTQYFGPGTRLLVL.

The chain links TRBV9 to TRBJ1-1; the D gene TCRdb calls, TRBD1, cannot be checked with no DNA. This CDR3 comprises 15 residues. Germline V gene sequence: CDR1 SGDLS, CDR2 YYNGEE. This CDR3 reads CASSGTGGLNTEAFF.

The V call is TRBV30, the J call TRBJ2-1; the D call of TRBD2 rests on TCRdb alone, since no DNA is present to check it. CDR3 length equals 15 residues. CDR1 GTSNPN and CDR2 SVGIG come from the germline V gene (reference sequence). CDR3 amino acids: CAWTPTSGLYNEQFF.

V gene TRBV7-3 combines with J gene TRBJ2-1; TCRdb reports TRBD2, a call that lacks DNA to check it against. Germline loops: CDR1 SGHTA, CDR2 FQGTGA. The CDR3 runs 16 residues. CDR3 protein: CASSNLRLGAGGEQFF.

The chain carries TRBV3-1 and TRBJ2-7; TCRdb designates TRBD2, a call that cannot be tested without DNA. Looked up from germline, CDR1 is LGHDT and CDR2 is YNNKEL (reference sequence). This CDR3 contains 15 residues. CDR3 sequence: CASSQGRFTNYEQYF.

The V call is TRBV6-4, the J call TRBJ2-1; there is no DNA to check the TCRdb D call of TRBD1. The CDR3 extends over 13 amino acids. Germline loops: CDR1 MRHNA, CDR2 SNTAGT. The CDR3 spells CASSDGRPGEQFF.

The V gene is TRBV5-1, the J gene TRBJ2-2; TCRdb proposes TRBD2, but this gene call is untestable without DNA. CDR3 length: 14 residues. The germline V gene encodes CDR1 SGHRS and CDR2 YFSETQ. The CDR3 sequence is CASSRTSLPGELFF.

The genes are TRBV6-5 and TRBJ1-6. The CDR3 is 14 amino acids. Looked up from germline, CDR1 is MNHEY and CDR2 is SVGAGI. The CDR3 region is CASSYSGFNSPLHF.

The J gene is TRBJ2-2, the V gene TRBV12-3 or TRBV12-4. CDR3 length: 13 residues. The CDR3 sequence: CASSFKWGGELFF.

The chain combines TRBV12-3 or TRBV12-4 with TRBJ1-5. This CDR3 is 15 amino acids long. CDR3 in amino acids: CASSLAGFSNQPQHF.

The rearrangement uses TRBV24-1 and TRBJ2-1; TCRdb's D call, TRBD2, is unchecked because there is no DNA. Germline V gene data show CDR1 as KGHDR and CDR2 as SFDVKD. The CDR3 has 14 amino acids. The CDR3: CATSGEGGPHEQFF.

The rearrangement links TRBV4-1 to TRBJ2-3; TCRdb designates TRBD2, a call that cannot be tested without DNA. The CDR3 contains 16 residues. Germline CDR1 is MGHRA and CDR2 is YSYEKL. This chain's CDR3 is CASSQEGAGGTDTQYF.

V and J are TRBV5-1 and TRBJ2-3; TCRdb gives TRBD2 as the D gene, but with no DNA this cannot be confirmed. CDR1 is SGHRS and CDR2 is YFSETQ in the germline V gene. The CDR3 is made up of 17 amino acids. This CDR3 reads CASSLAWVGSRSDTQYF.

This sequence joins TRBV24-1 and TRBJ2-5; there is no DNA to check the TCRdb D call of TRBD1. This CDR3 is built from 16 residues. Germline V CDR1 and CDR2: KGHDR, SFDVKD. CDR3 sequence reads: CATSDPNPDWGETQYF.

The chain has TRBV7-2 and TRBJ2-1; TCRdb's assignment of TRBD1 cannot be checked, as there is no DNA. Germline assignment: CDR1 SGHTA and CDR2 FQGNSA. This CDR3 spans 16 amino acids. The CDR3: CASSLGLRDRGNEQFF.

The CDR3: CSTQVGGRRSYEQYF. J is TRBJ2-7 and V is TRBV20-1; TCRdb outputs TRBD1, but without DNA this stays unchecked. Germline CDR1 and CDR2: DFQATT and SNEGSKA (reference sequence). This CDR3 comprises 15 residues.